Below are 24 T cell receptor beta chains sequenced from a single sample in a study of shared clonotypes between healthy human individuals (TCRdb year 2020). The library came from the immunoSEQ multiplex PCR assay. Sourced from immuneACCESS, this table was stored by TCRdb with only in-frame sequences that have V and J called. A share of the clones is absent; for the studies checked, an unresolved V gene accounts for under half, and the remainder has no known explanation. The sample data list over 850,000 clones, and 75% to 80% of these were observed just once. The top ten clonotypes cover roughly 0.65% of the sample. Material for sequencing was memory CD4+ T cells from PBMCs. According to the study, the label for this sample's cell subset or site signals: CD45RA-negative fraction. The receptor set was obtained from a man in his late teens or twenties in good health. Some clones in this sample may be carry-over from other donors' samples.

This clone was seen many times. CDR3 amino acids: CASSLGTGAGLNTEAFF. The CDR3 coding sequence is TGCGCCAGCAGCTTGGGTACAGGGGCGGGGTTGAACACTGAAGCTTTCTTT. The chain recombines TRBV5-1 with TRBJ1-1; the match to TRBD1 covers 7 bases. The CDR3 loop spans 17 amino acids. The ends lost 0 bases at V and 0 bases at J; junction bases unmatched: 8. Germline V lookup: CDR1 SGHRS, CDR2 YFSETQ.

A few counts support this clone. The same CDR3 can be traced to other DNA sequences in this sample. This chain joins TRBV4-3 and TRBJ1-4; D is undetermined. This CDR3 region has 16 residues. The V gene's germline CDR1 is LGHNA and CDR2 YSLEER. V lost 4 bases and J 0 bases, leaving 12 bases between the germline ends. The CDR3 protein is CASSLDPRATNEKLFF. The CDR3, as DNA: TGCGCCAGCAGCCTAGACCCCCGGGCAACTAATGAAAAACTGTTTTTT.

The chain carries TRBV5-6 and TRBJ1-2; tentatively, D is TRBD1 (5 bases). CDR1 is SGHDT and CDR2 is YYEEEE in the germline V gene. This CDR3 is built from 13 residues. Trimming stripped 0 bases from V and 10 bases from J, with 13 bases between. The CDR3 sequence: CASSLGFRGLYTF. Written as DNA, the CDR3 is TGTGCCAGCAGCTTGGGATTTCGGGGACTCTACACCTTC.

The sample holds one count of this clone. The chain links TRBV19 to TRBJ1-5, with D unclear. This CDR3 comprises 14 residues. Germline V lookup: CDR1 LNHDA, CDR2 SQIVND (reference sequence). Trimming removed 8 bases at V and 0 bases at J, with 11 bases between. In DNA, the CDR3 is TGTGCCAGTCGGGTCCAGTATAGCAATCAGCCCCAGCATTTT. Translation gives CASRVQYSNQPQHF.

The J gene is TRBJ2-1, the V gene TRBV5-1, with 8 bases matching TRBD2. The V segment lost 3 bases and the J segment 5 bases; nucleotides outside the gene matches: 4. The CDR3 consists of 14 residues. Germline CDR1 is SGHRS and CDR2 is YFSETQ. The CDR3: CASSSGGSHNEQFF. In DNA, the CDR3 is TGCGCCAGCAGCTCGGGGGGGTCCCACAATGAGCAGTTCTTC.

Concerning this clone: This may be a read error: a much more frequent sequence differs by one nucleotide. The CDR3 coding sequence is TGCGCCAGCAGCCAAGACGGTCTCCAAGAGACCCGGTACTTC. This gives the protein CASSQDGLQETRYF. V is TRBV4-1 and J is TRBJ2-5; D gene unclear. Germline V gene sequence: CDR1 MGHRA, CDR2 YSYEKL. This CDR3 is built from 14 residues.

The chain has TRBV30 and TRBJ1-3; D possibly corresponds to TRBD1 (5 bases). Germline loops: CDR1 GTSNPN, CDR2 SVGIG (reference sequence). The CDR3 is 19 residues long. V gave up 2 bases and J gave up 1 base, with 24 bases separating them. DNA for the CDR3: TGTGCCTGGAGTTTATCGGGACCCTCTTCGGTGGGTTCTGGAAACACCATATATTTT. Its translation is CAWSLSGPSSVGSGNTIYF.

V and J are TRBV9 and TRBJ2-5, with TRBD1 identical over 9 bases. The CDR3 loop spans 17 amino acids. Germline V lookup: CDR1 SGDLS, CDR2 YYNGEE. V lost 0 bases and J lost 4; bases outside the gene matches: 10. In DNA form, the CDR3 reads TGTGCCAGCAGCGTAGGGGAGCACAGGGGGCTGGGAGAGACCCAGTACTTC. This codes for CASSVGEHRGLGETQYF.

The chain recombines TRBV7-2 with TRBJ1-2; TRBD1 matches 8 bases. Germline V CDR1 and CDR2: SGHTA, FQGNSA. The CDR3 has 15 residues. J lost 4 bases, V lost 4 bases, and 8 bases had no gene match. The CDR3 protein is CASSSLDRGPYGYTF. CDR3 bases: TGTGCCAGCAGCTCCCTCGACAGGGGACCCTATGGCTACACCTTC.

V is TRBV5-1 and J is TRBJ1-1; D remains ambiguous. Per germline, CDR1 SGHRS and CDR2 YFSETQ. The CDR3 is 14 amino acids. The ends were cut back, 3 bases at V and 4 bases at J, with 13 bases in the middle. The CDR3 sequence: CASSYSPGVTEAFF. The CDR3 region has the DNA TGCGCCAGCAGCTACAGTCCCGGGGTCACTGAAGCTTTCTTT.

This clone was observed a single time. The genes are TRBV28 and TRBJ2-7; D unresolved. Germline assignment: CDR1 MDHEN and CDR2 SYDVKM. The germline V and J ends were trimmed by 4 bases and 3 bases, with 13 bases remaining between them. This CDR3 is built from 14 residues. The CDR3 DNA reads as TGTGCCAGCAGTTCCGTAGCCGATCGCTACGAGCAGTACTTC. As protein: CASSSVADRYEQYF. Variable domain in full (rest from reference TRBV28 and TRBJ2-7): DVKVTQSSRYLVKRTGEKVFLECVQDMDHENMFWYRQDPGLGLRLIYFSYDVKMKEKGDIPEGYSVSREKKERFSLILESASTNQTSMYLCASSSVADRYEQYFGPGTRLTVT.

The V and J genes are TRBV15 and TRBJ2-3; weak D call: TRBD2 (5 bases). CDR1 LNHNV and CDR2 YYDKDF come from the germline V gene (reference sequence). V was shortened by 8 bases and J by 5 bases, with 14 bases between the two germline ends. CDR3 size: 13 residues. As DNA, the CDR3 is TGTGCCACCCGGAGAGTGCGGGTAGATACGCAGTATTTT. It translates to CATRRVRVDTQYF.

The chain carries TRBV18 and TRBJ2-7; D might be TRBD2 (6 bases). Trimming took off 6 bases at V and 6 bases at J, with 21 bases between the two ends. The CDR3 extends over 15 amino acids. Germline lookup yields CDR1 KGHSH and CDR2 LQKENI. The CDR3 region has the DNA TGTGCCAGCTCGCCTCTAAGAGTGGGGGACTCCGAGCAGTACTTC. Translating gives CASSPLRVGDSEQYF.

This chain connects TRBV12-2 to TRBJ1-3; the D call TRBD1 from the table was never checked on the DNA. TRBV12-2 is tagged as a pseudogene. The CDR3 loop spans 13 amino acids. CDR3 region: CVGLTGSGNTIYF. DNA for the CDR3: TGTGTGGGGTTGACAGGTTCTGGAAACACCATATATTTT.

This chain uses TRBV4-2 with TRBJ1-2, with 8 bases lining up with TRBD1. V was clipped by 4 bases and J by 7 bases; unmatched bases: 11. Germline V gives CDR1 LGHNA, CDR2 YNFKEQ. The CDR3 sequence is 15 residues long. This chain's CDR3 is CASSLGQGLMGGYTF. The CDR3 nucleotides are TGTGCCAGCAGCCTCGGACAGGGATTAATGGGTGGCTACACCTTC.

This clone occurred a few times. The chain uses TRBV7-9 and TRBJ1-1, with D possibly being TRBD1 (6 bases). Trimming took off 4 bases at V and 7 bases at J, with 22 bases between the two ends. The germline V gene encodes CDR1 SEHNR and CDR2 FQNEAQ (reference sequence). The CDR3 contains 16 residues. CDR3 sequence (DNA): TGTGCCAGCAGCTCAAGCCGGACAGCCCGAACAGATGAAGCTTTCTTT. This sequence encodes CASSSSRTARTDEAFF.

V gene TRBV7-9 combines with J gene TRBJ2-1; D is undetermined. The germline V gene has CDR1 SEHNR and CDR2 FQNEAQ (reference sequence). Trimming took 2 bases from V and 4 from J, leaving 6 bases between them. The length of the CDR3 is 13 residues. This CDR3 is CASSLRIYNEQFF. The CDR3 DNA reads TGTGCCAGCAGCTTAAGAATTTACAATGAGCAGTTCTTC.

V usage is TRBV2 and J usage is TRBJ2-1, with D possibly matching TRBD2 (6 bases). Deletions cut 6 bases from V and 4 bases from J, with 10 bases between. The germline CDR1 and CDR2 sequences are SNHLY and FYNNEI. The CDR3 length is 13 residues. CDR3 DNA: TGTGCCAGCAGCACGGGGGAATACAATGAGCAGTTCTTC. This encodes CASSTGEYNEQFF.

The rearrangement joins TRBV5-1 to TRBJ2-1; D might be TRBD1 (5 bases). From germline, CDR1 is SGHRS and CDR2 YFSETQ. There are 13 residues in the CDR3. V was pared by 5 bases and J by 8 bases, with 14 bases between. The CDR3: CASRYRRGDEQFF. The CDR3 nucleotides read TGCGCCAGCAGATATCGAAGGGGCGATGAGCAGTTCTTC.

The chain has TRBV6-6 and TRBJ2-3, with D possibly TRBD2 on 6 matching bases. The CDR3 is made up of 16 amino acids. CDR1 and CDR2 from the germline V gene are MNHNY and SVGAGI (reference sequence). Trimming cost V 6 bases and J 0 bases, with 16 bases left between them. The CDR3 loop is CASSPSVTTSTDTQYF. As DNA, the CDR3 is TGTGCCAGCAGCCCTAGCGTGACAACTAGCACAGATACGCAGTATTTT.

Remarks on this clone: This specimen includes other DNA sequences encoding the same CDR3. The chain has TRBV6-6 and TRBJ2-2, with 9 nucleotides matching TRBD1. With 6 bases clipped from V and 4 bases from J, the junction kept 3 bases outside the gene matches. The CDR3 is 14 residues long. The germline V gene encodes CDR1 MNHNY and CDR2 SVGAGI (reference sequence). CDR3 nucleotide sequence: TGTGCCAGCAGCACGGGACAGGGCACCGGGGAGCTGTTTTTT. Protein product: CASSTGQGTGELFF.

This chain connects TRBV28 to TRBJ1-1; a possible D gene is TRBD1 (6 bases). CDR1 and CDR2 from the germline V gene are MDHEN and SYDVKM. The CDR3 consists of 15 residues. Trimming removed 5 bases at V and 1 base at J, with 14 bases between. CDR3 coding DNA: TGTGCCAGCAGTCCACTCCGGGACACGAACACTGAAGCTTTCTTT. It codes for CASSPLRDTNTEAFF.

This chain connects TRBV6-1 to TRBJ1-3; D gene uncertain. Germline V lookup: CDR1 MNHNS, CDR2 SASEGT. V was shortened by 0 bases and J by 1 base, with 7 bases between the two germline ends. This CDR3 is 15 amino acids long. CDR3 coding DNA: TGTGCCAGCAGTGAAGCGGCGGTTTCTGGAAACACCATATATTTT. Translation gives CASSEAAVSGNTIYF.

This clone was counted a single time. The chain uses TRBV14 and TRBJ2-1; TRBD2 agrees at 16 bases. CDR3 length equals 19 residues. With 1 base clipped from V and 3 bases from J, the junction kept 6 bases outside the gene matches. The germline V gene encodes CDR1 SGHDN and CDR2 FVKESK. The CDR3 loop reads CASSQGWGLAGGIYNEQFF. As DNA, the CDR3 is TGTGCCAGCAGCCAAGGATGGGGACTAGCGGGAGGGATCTACAATGAGCAGTTCTTC.